Reported below is one T cell receptor beta chain. Its cognate antigen is unknown. This entry belongs to a study of breast tumors, draining lymph nodes, adjacent tissues. Regarding the study as a whole: Luminal-like breast cancer showed significantly greater tumor-nontumor repertoire similarity than basal-like breast cancer did. Tumors had less TCR diversity than lymph nodes, more than nontumor tissue.

MiXCR, run by TCRdb on the multiplex PCR reads, gives a single entry per CDR3 protein. The profile shows approximately 37,000 distinct CDR3 sequences, around 35% of them singletons. V lost 2 bases, J lost 8 bases, and 7 bases stayed unmatched. The CDR3 sequence is 15 residues long. The specimen sequenced was breast tumor tissue. The chain is built from TRBV12-3 or TRBV12-4 and TRBJ1-2; 11 positions match TRBD1. This clonotype was sampled from a female donor with breast cancer. Some clones in this sample may be carry-over from other donors' samples. CDR3 region: CASSLTGQGAGGYTF. The CDR3 DNA reads as TGTGCCAGCAGTTTAACTGGACAGGGGGCCGGAGGCTACACCTTC.